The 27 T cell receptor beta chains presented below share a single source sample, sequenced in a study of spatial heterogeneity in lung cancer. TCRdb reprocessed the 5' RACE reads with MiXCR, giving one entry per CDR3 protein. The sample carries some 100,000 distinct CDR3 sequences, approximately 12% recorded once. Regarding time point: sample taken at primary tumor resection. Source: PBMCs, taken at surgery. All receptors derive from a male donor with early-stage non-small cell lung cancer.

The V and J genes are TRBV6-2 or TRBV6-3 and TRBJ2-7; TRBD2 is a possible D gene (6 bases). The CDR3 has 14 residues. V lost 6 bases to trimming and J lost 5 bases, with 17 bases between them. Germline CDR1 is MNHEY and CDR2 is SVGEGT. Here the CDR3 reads CASSPMGCGNEQYF. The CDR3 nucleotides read TGTGCCAGCAGCCCAATGGGGTGCGGGAACGAGCAGTACTTC.

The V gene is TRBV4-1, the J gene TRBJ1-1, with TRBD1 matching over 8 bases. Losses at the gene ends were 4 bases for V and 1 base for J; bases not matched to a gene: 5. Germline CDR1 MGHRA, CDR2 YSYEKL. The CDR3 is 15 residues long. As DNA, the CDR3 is TGCGCCAGCAGCCGAGGACAGGGACCGAACACTGAAGCTTTCTTT. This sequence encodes CASSRGQGPNTEAFF.

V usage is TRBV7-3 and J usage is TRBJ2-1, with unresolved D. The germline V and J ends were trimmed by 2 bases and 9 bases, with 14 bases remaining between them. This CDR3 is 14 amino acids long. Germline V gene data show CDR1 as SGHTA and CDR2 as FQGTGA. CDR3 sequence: CASSLPLLGSEQFF. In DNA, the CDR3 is TGTGCCAGCAGCTTACCCCTCCTAGGAAGTGAGCAGTTCTTC.

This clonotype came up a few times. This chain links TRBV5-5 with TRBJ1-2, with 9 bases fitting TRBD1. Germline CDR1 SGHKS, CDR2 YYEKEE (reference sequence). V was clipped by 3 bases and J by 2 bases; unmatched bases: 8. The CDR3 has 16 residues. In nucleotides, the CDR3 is TGTGCCAGCAGCTCTCCGTCGGGACAGGGCAACTATGGCTACACCTTC. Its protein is CASSSPSGQGNYGYTF.

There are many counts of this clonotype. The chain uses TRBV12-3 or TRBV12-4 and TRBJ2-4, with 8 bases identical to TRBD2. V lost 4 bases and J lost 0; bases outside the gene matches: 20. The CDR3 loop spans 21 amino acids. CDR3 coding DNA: TGTGCCAGCAGTTCCCAAACTCCGGGACTAGATTTGGGGATAGCCAAAAACATTCAGTACTTC. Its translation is CASSSQTPGLDLGIAKNIQYF.

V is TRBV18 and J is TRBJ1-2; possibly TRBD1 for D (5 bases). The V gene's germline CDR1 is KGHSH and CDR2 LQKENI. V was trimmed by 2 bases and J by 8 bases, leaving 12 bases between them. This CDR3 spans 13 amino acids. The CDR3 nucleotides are TGTGCCAGCTCACCAAGGGACCCACAAGGCTACACCTTC. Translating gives CASSPRDPQGYTF.

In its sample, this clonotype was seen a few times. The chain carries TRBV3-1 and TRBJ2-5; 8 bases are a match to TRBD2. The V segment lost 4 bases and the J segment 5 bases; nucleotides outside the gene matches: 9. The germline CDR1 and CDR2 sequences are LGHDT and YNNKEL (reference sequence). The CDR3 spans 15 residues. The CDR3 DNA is TGTGCCAGCAGCCCTCTACGACCGGGGGGGGAGACCCAGTACTTC. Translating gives CASSPLRPGGETQYF.

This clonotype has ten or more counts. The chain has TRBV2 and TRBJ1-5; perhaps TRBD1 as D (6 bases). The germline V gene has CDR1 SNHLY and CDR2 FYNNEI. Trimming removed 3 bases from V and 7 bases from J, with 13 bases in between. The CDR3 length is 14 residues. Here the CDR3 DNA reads TGTGCCAGCAGTGAGGGCCAGGGGATCCAGCCCCAGCATTTT. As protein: CASSEGQGIQPQHF. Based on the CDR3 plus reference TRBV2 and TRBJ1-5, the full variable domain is EPEVTQTPSHQVTQMGQEVILRCVPISNHLYFYWYRQILGQKVEFLVSFYNNEISEKSEIFDDQFSVERPDGSNFTLKIRSTKLEDSAMYFCASSEGQGIQPQHFGDGTRLSIL.

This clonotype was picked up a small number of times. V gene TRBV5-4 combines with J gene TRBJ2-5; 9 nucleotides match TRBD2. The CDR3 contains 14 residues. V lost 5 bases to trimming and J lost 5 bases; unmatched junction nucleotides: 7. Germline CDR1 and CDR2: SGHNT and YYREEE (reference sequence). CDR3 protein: CASRVAGVGETQYF. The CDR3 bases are TGTGCCAGCAGGGTAGCGGGAGTTGGGGAGACCCAGTACTTC.

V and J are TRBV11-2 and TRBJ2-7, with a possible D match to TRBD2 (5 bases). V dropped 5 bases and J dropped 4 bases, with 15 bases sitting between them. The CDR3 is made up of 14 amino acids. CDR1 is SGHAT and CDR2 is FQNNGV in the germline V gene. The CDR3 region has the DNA TGTGCCAGCAGCCCCCACCGGGAAGTATACGAGCAGTACTTC. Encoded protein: CASSPHREVYEQYF. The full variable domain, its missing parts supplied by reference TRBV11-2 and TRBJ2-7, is EAGVAQSPRYKIIEKRQSVAFWCNPISGHATLYWYQQILGQGPKLLIQFQNNGVVDDSQLPKDRFSAERLKGVDSTLKIQPAKLEDSAVYLCASSPHREVYEQYFGPGTRLTVT.

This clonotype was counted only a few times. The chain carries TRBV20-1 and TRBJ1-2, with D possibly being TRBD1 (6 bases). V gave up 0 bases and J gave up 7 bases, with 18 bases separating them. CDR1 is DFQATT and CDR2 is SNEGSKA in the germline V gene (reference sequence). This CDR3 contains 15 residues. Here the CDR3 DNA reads TGCAGTGCTAGAGATCACCCGCGGGGGCCCTTTGGCTACACCTTC. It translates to CSARDHPRGPFGYTF.

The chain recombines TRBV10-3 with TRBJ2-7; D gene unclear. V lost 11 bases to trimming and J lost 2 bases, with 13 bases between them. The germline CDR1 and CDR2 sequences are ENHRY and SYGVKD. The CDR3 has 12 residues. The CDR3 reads CAAGPVTYEQYF. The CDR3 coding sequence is TGTGCCGCCGGCCCGGTCACCTACGAGCAGTACTTC.

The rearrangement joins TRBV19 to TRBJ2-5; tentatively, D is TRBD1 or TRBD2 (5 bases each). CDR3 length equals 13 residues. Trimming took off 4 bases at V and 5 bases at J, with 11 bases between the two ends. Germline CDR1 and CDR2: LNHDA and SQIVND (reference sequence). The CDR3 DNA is TGTGCCAGTAGTACTGGGACCGCGGAGACCCAGTACTTC. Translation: CASSTGTAETQYF.

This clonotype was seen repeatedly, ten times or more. The CDR3 spells CAIRNRDRGSYEQYF. The DNA for the CDR3 is TGTGCCATCAGAAACCGGGACAGGGGATCCTACGAGCAGTACTTC. The V and J genes are TRBV10-3 and TRBJ2-7; 10 nucleotides align to TRBD1. The length of the CDR3 is 15 residues. V shed 6 bases and J 1 base; nucleotides not matched to a gene: 6. The germline gives CDR1 ENHRY, CDR2 SYGVKD.

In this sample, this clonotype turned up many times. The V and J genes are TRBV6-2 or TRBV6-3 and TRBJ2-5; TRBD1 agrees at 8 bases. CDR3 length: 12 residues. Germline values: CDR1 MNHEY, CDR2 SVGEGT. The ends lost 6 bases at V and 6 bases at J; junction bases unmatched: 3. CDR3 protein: CASRQGVKTQYF. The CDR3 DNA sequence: TGTGCCAGCAGACAGGGGGTAAAGACCCAGTACTTC.

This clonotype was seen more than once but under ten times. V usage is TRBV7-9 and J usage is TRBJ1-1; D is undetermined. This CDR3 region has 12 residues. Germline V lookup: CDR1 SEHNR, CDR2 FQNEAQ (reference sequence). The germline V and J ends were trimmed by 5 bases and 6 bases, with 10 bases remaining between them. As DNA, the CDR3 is TGTGCCAGCAGCCGCTCGACACCTGAAGCTTTCTTT. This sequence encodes CASSRSTPEAFF.

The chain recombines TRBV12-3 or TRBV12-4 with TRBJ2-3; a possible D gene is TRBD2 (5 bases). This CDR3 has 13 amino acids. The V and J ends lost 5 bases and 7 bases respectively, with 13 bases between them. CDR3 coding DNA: TGTGCCAGCAGTGCCATGGGAGCACATACGCAGTATTTT. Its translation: CASSAMGAHTQYF.

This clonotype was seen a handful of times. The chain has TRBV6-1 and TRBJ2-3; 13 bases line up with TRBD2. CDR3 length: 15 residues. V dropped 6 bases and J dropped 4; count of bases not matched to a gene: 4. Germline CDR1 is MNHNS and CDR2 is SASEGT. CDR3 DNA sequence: TGTGCCAGCAGCGGTACTAGCGGGGGGGCAGATACGCAGTATTTT. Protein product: CASSGTSGGADTQYF.

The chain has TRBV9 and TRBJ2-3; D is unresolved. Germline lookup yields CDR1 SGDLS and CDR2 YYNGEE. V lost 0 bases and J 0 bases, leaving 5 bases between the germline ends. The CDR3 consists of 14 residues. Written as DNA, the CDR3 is TGTGCCAGCAGCGTAGACACTAGCACAGATACGCAGTATTTT. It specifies CASSVDTSTDTQYF.

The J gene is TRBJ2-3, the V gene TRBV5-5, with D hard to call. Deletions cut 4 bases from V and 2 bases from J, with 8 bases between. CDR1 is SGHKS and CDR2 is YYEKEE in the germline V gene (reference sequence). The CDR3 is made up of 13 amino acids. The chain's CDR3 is CASSHIFTDTQYF. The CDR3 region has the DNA TGTGCCAGCAGCCACATATTCACAGATACGCAGTATTTT.

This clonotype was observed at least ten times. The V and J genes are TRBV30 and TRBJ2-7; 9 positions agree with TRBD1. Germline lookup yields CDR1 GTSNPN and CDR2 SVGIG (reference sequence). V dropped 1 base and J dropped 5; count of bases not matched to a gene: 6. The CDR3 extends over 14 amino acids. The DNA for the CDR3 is TGTGCCTGGAGTGCCGGGACAGGGCGCAACGAGCAGTACTTC. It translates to CAWSAGTGRNEQYF. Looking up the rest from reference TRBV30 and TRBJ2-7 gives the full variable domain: SQTIHQWPATLVQPVGSPLSLECTVEGTSNPNLYWYRQAAGRGLQLLFYSVGIGQISSEVPQNLSASRPQDRQFILSSKKLLLSDSGFYLCAWSAGTGRNEQYFGPGTRLTVT.

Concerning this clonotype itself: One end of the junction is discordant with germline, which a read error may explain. The CDR3 reads CASSLEGVTDF. In nucleotides, the CDR3 is TGTGCCAGCAGCTTAGAGGGGGTTACAGACTTC. The chain couples TRBV7-9 to TRBJ2-5, with D tentatively TRBD1 (6 bases). Germline CDR1 SEHNR, CDR2 FQNEAQ (reference sequence). The CDR3 contains 11 residues. Drawing the rest from reference TRBV7-9 and TRBJ2-5, the complete variable domain is DTGVSQNPRHKITKRGQNVTFRCDPISEHNRLYWYRQTLGQGPEFLTYFQNEAQLEKSRLLSDRFSAERPKGSFSTLEIQRTEQGDSAMYLCASSLEGVTDFGPGTRLLVL.

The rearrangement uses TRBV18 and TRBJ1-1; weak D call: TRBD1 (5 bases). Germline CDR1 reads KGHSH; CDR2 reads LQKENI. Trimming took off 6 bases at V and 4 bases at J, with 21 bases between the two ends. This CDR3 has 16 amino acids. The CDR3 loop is CASSPYPGGGGTEAFF. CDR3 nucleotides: TGTGCCAGCTCGCCCTACCCCGGGGGGGGTGGCACTGAAGCTTTCTTT.

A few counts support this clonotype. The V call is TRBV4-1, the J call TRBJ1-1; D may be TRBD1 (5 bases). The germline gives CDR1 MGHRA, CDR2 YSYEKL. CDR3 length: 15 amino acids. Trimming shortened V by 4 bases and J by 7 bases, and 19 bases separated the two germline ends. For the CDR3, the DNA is TGCGCCAGCAGCCTTCGACAGCCCAAAGGTAATGAAGCTTTCTTT. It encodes CASSLRQPKGNEAFF.

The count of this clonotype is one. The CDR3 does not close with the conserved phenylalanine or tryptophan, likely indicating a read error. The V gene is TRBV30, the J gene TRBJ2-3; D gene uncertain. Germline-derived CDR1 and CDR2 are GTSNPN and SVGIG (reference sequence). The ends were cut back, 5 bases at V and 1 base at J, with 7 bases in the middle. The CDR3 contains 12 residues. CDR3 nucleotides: TGTGCCTGGCAACACGGCACAGATACGCAGTATCTT. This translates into CAWQHGTDTQYL.

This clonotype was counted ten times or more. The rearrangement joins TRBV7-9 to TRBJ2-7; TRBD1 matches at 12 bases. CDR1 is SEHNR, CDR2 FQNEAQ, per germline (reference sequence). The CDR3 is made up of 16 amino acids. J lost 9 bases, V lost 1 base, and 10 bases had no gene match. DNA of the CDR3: TGTGCCAGCAGCTTAGAAGGGACAGGGGGCCGTTTCGGGCAGTACTTC. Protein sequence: CASSLEGTGGRFGQYF. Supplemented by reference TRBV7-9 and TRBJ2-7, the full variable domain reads DTGVSQNPRHKITKRGQNVTFRCDPISEHNRLYWYRQTLGQGPEFLTYFQNEAQLEKSRLLSDRFSAERPKGSFSTLEIQRTEQGDSAMYLCASSLEGTGGRFGQYFGPGTRLTVT.

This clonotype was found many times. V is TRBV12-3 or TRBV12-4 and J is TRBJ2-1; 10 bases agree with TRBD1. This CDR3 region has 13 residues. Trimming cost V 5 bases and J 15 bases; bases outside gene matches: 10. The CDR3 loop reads CASSPRQGAIPFF. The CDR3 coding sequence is TGTGCCAGCAGTCCCCGACAGGGGGCCATCCCGTTCTTC.